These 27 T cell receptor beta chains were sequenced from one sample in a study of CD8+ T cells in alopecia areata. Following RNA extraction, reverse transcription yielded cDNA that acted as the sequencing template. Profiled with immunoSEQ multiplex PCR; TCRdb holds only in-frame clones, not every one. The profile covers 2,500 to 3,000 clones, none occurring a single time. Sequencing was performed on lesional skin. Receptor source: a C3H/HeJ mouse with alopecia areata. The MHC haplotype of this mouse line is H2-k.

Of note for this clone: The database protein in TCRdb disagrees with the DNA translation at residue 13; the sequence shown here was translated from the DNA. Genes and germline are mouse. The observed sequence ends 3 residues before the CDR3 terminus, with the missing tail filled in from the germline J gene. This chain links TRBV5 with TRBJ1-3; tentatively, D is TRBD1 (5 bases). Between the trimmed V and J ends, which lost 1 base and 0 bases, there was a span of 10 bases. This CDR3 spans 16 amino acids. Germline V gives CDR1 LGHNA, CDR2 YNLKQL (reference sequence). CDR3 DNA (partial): TGTGCCAGCAGCCAAGGGGACTGGTGTTCTGGAAATACG. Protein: CASSQGDWCSGNT. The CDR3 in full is CASSQGDWCSGNTLYF.

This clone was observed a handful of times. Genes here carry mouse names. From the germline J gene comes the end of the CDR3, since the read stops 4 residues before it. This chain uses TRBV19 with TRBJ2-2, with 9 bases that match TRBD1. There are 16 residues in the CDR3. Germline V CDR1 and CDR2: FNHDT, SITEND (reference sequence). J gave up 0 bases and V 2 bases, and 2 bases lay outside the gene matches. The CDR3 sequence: CASSMGDRANTGQLYF. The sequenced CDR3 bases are TGTGCCAGCAGTATGGGGGACAGGGCAAACACCGGG.

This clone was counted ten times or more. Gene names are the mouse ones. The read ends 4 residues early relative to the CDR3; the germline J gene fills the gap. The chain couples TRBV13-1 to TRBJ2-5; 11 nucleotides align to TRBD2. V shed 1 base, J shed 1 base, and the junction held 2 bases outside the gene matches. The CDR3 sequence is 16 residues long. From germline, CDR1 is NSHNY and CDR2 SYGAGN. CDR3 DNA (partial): TGTGCCAGCAGTGATCGACTGGGGGGGGACCAAGAC. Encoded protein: CASSDRLGGDQD. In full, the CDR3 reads CASSDRLGGDQDTQYF.

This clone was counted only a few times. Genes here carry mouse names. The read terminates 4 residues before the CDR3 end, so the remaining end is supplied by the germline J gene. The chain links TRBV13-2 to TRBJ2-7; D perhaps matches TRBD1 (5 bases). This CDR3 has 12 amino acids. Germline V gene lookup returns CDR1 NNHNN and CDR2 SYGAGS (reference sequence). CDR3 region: CASSGRQYEQYF. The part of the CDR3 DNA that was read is TGTGCCAGCAGTGGGCGACAGTAT.

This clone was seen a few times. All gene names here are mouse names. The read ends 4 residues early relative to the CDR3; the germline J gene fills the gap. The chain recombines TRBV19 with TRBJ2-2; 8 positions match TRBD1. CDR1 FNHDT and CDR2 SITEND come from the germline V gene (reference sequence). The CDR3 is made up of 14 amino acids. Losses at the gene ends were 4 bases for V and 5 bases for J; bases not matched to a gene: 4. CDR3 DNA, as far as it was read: TGTGCCAGCAGTGATCGGACAGGGACCGGG. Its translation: CASSDRTGTG. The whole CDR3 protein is CASSDRTGTGQLYF.

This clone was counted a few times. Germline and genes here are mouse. The covered CDR3 bases are TGTGCCAGCGGTGAGGACAGGGACACA. It specifies CASGEDRDT. The whole CDR3 region reads CASGEDRDTEVFF. The chain carries TRBV13-2 and TRBJ1-1, with 8 bases lining up with TRBD1. The read falls 4 residues short of the CDR3 end, and the missing part is taken from the germline J gene. In germline, CDR1 is NNHNN, CDR2 SYGAGS (reference sequence). The ends lost 2 bases at V and 3 bases at J; junction bases unmatched: 0. The CDR3 is made up of 13 amino acids.

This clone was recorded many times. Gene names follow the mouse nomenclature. Partial CDR3 DNA: TGTGCCAGCAGCCCAGGTAGTCAAAAC. Amino acid sequence: CASSPGSQN. The whole CDR3 sequence reads CASSPGSQNTLYF. The rearrangement uses TRBV5 and TRBJ2-4, with no clear D. The missing CDR3 end, 4 residues past where the read stops, is filled in from the germline J gene. The V end lost 4 bases, the J end lost 0 bases, and 5 bases lay between the germline ends. Germline lookup yields CDR1 LGHNA and CDR2 YNLKQL (reference sequence). The length of the CDR3 is 13 residues.

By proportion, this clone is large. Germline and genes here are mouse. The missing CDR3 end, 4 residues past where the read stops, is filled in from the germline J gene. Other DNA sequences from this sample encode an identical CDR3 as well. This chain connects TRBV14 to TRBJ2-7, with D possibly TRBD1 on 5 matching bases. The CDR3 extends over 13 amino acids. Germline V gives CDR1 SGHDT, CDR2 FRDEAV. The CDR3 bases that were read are TGTGCCAGCAGTTTCCCTAGGGGTTAT. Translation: CASSFPRGY. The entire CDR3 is CASSFPRGYEQYF.

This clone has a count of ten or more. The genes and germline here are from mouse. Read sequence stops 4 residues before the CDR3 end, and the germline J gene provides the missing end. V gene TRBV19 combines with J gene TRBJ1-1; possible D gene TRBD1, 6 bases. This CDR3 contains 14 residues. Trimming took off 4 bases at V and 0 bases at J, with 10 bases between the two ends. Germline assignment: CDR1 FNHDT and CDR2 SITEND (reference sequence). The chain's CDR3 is CASSLQGANTEVFF. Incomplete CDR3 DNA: TGTGCCAGCAGTCTACAGGGAGCAAACACA. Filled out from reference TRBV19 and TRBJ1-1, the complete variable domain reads GGIITQTPKFLIGQEGQKLTLKCQQNFNHDTMYWYRQDSGKGLRLIYYSITENDLQKGDLSEGYDASREKKSSFSLTVTSAQKNEMAVFLCASSLQGANTEVFFGKGTRLTVV.

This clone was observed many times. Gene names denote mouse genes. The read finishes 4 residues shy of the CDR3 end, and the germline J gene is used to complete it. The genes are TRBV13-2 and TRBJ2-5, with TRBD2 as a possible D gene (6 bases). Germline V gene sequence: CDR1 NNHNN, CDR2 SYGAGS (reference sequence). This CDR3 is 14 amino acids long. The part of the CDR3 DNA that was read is TGTGCCAGCGGTGATGTACTGGGAAAAGAC. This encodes CASGDVLGKD. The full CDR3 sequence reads CASGDVLGKDTQYF.

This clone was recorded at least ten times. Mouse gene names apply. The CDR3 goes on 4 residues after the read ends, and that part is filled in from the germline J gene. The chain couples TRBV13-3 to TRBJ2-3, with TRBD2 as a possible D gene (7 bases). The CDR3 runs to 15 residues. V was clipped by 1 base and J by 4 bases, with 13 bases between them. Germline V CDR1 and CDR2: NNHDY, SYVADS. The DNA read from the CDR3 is TGTGCCAGCAGTGATTTGGGGGGCGACTCAGAA. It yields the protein CASSDLGGDSE. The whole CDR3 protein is CASSDLGGDSETLYF.

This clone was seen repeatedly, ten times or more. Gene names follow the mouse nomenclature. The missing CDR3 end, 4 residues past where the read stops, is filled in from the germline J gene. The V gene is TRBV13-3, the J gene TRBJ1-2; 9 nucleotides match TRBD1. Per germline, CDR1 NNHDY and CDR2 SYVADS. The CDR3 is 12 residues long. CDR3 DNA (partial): TGTGCCAGCACCCGGACAGGGGTC. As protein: CASTRTGV. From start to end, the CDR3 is CASTRTGVDYTF.

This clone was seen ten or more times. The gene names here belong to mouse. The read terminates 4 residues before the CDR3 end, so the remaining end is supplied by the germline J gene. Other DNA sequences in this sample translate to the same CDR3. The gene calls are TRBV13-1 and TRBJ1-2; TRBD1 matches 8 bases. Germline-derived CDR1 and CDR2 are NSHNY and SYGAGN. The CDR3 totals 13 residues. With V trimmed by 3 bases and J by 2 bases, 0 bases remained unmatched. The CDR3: CASSGTGNSDYTF. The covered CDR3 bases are TGTGCCAGCAGTGGGACAGGGAACTCC.

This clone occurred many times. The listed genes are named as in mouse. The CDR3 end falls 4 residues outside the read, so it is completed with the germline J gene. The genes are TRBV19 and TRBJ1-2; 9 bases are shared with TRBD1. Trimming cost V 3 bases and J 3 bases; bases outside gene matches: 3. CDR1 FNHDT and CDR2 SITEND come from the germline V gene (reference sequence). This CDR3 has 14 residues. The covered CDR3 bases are TGTGCCAGCAGTACGGACAGGGGAGACTCC. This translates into CASSTDRGDS. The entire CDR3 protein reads CASSTDRGDSDYTF.

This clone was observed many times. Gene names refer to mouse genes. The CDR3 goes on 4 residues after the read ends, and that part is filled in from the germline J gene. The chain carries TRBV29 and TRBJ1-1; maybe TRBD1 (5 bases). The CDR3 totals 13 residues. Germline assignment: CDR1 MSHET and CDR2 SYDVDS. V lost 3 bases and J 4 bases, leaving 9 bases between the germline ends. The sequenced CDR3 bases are TGTGCTAGCAGTTTCAGGGTGGGCACA. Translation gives CASSFRVGT. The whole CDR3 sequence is CASSFRVGTEVFF.

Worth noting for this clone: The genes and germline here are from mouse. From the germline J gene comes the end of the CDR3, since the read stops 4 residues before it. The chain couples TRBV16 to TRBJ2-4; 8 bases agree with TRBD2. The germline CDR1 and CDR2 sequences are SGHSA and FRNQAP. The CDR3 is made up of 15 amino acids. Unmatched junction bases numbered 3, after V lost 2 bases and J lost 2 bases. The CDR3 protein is CASSLRGGAQNTLYF. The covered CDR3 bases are TGTGCAAGCAGCTTAAGGGGGGGGGCTCAAAAC.

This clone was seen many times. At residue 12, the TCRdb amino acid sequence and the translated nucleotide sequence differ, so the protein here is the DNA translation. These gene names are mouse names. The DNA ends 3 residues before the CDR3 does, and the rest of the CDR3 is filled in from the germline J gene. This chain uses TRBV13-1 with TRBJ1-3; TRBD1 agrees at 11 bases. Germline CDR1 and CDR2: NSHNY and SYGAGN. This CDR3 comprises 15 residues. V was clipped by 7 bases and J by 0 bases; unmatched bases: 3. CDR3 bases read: TGTGCCAGCCGGGACAGGGGGTATTCTGGAAATACG. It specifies CASRDRGYSGNT. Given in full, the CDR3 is CASRDRGYSGNTLYF.

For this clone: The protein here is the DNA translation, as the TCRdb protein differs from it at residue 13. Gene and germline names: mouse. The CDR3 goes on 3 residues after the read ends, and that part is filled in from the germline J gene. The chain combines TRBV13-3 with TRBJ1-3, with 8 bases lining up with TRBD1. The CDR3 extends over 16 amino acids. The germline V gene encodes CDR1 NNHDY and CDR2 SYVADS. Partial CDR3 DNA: TGTGCCAGCGGTGATGCAGACAGGGGAGGTGGAAATACG. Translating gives CASGDADRGGGNT. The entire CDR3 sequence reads CASGDADRGGGNTLYF. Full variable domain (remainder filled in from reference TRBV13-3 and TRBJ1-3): EAAVTQSPRSKVAVTGGKVTLSCHQTNNHDYMYWYRQDTGHGLRLIHYSYVADSTEKGDIPDGYKASRPSQENFSLILELASLSQTAVYFCASGDADRGGGNTLYFGEGSRLIVV.

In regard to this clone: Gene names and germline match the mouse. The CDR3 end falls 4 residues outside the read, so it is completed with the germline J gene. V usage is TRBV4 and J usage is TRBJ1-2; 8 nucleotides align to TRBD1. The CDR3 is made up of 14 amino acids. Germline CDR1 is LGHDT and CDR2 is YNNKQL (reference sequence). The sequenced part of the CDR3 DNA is TGTGCCAGCAGCACTCAGGGGGCGCGTTCC. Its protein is CASSTQGARS. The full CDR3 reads CASSTQGARSDYTF.

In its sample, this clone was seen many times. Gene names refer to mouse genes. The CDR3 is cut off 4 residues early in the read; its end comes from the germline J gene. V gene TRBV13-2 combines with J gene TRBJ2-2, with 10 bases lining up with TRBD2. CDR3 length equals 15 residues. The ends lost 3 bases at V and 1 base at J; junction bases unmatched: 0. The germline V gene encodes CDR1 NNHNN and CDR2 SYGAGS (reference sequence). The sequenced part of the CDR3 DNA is TGTGCCAGCGGTGGGACTGGGGGAAACACCGGG. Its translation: CASGGTGGNTG. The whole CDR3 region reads CASGGTGGNTGQLYF.

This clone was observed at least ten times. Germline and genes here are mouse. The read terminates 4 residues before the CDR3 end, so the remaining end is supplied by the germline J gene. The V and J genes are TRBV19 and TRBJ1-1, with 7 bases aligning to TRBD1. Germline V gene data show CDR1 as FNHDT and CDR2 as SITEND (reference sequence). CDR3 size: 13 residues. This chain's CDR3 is CASSPTGVAEVFF. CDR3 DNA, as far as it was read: TGTGCCAGCAGTCCTACAGGGGTGGCA.

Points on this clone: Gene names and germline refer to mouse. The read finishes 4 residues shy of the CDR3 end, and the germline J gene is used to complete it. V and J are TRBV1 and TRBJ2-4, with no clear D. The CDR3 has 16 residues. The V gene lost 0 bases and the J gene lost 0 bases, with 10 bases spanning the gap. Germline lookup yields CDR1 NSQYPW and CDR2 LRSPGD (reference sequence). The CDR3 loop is CTCSADFAHSQNTLYF. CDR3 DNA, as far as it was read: TGCACCTGCAGTGCAGATTTTGCACATAGTCAAAAC.

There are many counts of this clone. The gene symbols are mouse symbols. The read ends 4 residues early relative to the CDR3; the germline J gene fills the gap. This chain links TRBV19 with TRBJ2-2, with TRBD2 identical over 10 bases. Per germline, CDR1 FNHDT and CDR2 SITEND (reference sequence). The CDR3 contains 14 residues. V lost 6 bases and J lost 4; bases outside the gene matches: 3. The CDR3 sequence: CASTRLGGTGQLYF. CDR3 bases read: TGTGCCAGCACCAGACTGGGGGGCACCGGG.

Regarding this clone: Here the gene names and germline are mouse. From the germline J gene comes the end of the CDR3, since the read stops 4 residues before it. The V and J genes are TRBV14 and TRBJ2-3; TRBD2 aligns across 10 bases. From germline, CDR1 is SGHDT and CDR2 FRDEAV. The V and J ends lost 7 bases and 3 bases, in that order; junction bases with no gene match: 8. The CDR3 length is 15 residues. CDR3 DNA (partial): TGTGCCAGCCCCGGGACTGGGGAGAGAGCAGAA. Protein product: CASPGTGERAE. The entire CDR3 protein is CASPGTGERAETLYF.

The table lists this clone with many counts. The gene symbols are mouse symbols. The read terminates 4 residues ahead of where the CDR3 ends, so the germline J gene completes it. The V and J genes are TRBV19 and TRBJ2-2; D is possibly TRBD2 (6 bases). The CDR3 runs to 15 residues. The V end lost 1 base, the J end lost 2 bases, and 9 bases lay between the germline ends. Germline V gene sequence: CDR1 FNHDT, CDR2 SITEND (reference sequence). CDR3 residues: CASSILGRNTGQLYF. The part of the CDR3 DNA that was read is TGTGCCAGCAGTATACTGGGGCGCAACACCGGG.

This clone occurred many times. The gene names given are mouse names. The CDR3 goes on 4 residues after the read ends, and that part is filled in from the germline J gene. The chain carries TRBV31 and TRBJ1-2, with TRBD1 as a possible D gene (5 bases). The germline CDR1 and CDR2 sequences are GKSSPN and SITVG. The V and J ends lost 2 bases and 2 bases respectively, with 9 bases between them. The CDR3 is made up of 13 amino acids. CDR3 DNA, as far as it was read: TGTGCCTGGAGTGTCAGGGTCAACTCC. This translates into CAWSVRVNS. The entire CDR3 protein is CAWSVRVNSDYTF.

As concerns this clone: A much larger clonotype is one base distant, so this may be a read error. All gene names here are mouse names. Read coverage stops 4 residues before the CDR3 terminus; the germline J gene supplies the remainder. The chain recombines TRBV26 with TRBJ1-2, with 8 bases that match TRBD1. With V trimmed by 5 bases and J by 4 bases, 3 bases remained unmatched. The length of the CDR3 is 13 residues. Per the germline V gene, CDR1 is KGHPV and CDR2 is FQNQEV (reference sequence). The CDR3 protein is CASSDRGSSDYTF. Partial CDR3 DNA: TGTGCCAGCAGTGACAGGGGTAGCTCC.